This T cell receptor beta chain is from a study of graft-versus-host responses after intestinal transplantation. Method: immunoSEQ multiplex PCR; TCRdb's copy keeps in-frame clones and lacks some. The data show about 83,000 clones, around 90% seen once. Germline assignment: CDR1 MNHNS and CDR2 SASEGT. The length of the CDR3 is 14 residues. V trimming: 2 bases; J trimming: 5 bases; junction bases outside the gene matches: 5. Note on this clone: The antigen remains undetermined.

The chain combines TRBV6-1 with TRBJ2-5, with 7 nucleotides matching TRBD1. The sample was unstimulated CD4+ T cells sorted from spleen or lymph node cells, taken before intestinal transplant. The receptor was isolated from a human donor who received an intestinal transplant. The CDR3 sequence is CASSEQGVGETQYF. As DNA, the CDR3 is TGTGCCAGCAGTGAACAGGGGGTAGGGGAGACCCAGTACTTC.